These 8 T cell receptor beta chains were all obtained from the same sample, sequenced in a study of blood T cell repertoires in COVID-19. Libraries were prepared by immunoSEQ multiplex PCR; TCRdb keeps only in-frame clonotypes and omits some of them. This table has over 30,000 clones, about 80% appearing once. The material sequenced was peripheral blood. These receptors all come from a man aged 45-60 years with acute or convalescent COVID-19.

The chain has TRBV30 and TRBJ1-6; 9 bases are a match to TRBD1. CDR3 length: 15 amino acids. Germline CDR1 GTSNPN, CDR2 SVGIG (reference sequence). Unmatched junction bases numbered 8, after V lost 2 bases and J lost 9 bases. CDR3 nucleotide sequence: TGTGCCTGGAGTTGGGGGGGACAGGGTGGTTCACCCCTCCACTTT. Translated, it gives CAWSWGGQGGSPLHF.

This clone was seen a handful of times. This chain joins TRBV12-3 or TRBV12-4 and TRBJ2-6; no clear D. V was cut by 10 bases and J by 3 bases, with 7 bases left in between. This CDR3 region has 12 residues. DNA for the CDR3: TGTGCCACCCAATTTGGGGCCAACGTCCTGACTTTC. Amino acids: CATQFGANVLTF.

A few counts support this clone. V and J are TRBV5-1 and TRBJ2-7, with 8 bases lining up with TRBD2. Germline V lookup: CDR1 SGHRS, CDR2 YFSETQ. The CDR3 is 14 amino acids. Trimming cost V 5 bases and J 0 bases; bases outside gene matches: 4. The CDR3 coding sequence is TGCGCCAGCAGGTCGGGGACTAGCTCCTACGAGCAGTACTTC. The encoded protein is CASRSGTSSYEQYF.

The V call is TRBV7-8, the J call TRBJ2-2; TRBD2 matches at 8 bases. Germline CDR1 is SGHVS and CDR2 is FQNEAQ. CDR3 size: 16 residues. The junction had 6 bases not matched to a gene; V was cut back by 6 bases and J by 0 bases. The CDR3 region has the DNA TGTGCCAGCAGGTCAACTAGCGGCGCGAACACCGGGGAGCTGTTTTTT. It specifies CASRSTSGANTGELFF. Full variable domain (missing parts from reference TRBV7-8 and TRBJ2-2): GAGVSQSPRYKVAKRGQDVALRCDPISGHVSLFWYQQALGQGPEFLTYFQNEAQLDKSGLPSDRFFAERPEGSVSTLKIQRTQQEDSAVYLCASRSTSGANTGELFFGEGSRLTVL.

The chain recombines TRBV5-6 with TRBJ2-5; tentative D call: TRBD1 (6 bases). The V end was cut by 0 bases, the J end by 4 bases, with 16 bases between. CDR3 length equals 16 residues. Germline CDR1 reads SGHDT; CDR2 reads YYEEEE. The CDR3 region is CASSLEAGVERETQYF. The CDR3 nucleotides are TGTGCCAGCAGCTTGGAGGCAGGGGTAGAAAGAGAGACCCAGTACTTC.

This chain joins TRBV20-1 and TRBJ2-7; TRBD1 might be the D (5 bases). This CDR3 region has 12 residues. Trimming took 4 bases from V and 4 from J, leaving 11 bases between them. Per the germline V gene, CDR1 is DFQATT and CDR2 is SNEGSKA (reference sequence). The CDR3 spells CSATDRNYEQYF. As DNA, the CDR3 is TGCAGTGCTACTGACAGAAATTACGAGCAGTACTTC.

This sequence joins TRBV27 and TRBJ2-2; no clear D. There are 14 residues in the CDR3. V was cut by 4 bases and J by 5 bases, with 11 bases left in between. Germline CDR1 and CDR2: MNHEY and SMNVEV (reference sequence). DNA of the CDR3: TGTGCCAGCAGTTCGGGTCGTACGACCGGGGAGCTGTTTTTT. Translating gives CASSSGRTTGELFF.

This sequence joins TRBV29-1 and TRBJ1-2; TRBD1 aligns across 8 bases. V lost 3 bases to trimming and J lost 5 bases; unmatched junction nucleotides: 5. CDR1 is SQVTM, CDR2 ANQGSEA, per germline. The CDR3 covers 13 residues. CDR3 in DNA: TGCAGCGTTGAGGACAGGGATTTTTATGGCTACACCTTC. It specifies CSVEDRDFYGYTF.